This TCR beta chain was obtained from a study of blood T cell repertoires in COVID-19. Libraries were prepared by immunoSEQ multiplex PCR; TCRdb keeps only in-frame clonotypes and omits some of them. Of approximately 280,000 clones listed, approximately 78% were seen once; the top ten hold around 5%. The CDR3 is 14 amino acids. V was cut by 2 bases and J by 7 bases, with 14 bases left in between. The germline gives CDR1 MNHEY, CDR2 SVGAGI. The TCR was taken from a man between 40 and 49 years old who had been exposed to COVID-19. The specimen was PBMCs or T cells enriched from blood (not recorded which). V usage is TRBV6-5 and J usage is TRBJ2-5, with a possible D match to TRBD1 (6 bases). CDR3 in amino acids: CASSYRDRWRTQYF. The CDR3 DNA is TGTGCCAGCAGTTACCGCGACAGGTGGCGGACCCAGTACTTC.